This T cell receptor (beta chain) appears in the sequencing data of a study of blood T cell repertoires in COVID-19. Study as a whole: Researchers got acute and convalescent COVID-19 samples from the United States, Italy and Spain. The analysed material was cDNA or gDNA that came from T cells, B-cell-depleted T cells, or PBMCs.

In the study's own analysis: Reference gene primer amplification in the assay estimated nucleated cell counts. The repertoire was sequenced with immunoSEQ multiplex PCR; TCRdb's copy has only in-frame clones and lacks some. The V and J calls and clone size are taken from that table; D and trimming were inferred from the DNA. The sample records about 160,000 clones, roughly 91% being singletons. This clone was counted only a few times. Germline-derived CDR1 and CDR2 are SGHRS and YFSETQ. Trimming pared 0 bases from V and 4 bases from J, leaving 15 bases between. The CDR3 is 16 amino acids. The V and J genes are TRBV5-1 and TRBJ2-3; TRBD2 might be the D (6 bases). The sequenced sample was peripheral blood. The receptor comes from a woman in her forties or fifties with acute or convalescent COVID-19. CDR3 DNA: TGCGCCAGCAGCTTGGAGTCGTCGGGGGTGGCAGATACGCAGTATTTT. Its translation: CASSLESSGVADTQYF. Based on the CDR3 plus reference TRBV5-1 and TRBJ2-3, the full variable domain is KAGVTQTPRYLIKTRGQQVTLSCSPISGHRSVSWYQQTPGQGLQFLFEYFSETQRNKGNFPGRFSGRQFSNSRSEMNVSTLELGDSALYLCASSLESSGVADTQYFGPGTRLTVL.